This T cell receptor (beta chain) was recovered during a study of T cells in Graves' hyperthyroidism and ophthalmopathy. Amplified TCR beta CDR3 regions derived from RNA transcripts. During a first-round RT-PCR of the TCR CDR3, the HTBI primer set was used. TCRdb passed the multiplex PCR reads through MiXCR, listing each CDR3 protein once. The sample carries about 700,000 distinct CDR3 sequences, around 13% recorded once. This clonotype appeared many times. Stable hyperthyroidism: no ophthalmopathy progression over 18 months of follow-up. The source of the PBMCs was 9.5 to 10 ml of fresh peripheral blood. Germline V gene sequence: CDR1 DFQATT, CDR2 SNEGSKA (reference sequence). The length of the CDR3 is 16 residues. V shed 6 bases and J shed 0 bases, with 21 bases lying between them.

The V and J genes are TRBV20-1 and TRBJ2-7; D is perhaps TRBD1 or TRBD2 (5 bases each). This receptor was obtained from a woman between 18 and 29 years old with Graves' hyperthyroidism. Specimen: blood. CDR3 DNA: TGCAGTGCCCCTACCTGGGGGACGCCCGGCTCCTACGAGCAGTACTTC. Encoded protein: CSAPTWGTPGSYEQYF.